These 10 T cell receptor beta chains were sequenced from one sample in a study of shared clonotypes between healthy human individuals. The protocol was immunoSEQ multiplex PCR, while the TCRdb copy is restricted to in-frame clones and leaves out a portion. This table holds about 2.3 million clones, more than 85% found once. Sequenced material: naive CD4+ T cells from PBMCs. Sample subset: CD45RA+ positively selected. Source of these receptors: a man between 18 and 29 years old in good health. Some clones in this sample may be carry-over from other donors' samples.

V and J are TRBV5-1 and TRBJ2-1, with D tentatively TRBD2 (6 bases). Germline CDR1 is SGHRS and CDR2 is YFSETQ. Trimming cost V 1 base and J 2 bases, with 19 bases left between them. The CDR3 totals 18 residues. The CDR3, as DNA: TGCGCCAGCAGCTTGTTATCTGGGGTACTAGCAACCTACAATGAGCAGTTCTTC. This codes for CASSLLSGVLATYNEQFF.

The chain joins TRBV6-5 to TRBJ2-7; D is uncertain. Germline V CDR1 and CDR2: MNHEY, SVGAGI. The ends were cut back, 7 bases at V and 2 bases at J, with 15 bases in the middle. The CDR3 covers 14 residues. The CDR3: CASTPGFAPYEQYF. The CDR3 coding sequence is TGTGCCAGCACCCCAGGATTCGCTCCCTACGAGCAGTACTTC.

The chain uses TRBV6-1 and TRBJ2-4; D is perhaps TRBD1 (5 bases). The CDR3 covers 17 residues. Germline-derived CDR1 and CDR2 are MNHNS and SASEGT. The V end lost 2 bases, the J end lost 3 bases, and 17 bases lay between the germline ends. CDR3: CASSELVGLVSKNIQYF. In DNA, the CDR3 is TGTGCCAGCAGTGAATTAGTGGGGCTCGTGAGCAAAAACATTCAGTACTTC.

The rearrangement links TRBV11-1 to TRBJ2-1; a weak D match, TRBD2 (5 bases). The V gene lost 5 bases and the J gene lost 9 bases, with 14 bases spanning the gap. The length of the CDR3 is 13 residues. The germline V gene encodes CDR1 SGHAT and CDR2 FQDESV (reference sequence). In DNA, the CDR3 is TGTGCCAGCAGCCTACACGGGAAGGGTGAGCAGTTCTTC. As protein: CASSLHGKGEQFF.

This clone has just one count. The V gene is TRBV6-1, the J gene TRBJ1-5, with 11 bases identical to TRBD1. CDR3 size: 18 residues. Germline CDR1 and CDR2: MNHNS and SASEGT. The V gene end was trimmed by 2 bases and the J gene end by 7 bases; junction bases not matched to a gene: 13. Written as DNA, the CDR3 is TGTGCCAGCAGTGAATGGGGGTGGACAGGGGGCAGGCGACAGCCCCAGCATTTT. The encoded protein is CASSEWGWTGGRRQPQHF.

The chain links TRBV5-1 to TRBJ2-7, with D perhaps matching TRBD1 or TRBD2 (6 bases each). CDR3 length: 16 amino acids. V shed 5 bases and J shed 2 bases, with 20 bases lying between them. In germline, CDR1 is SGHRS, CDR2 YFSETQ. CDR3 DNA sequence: TGCGCCAGCAGGACCGGGACGGGGGCGTCTCCCTACGAGCAGTACTTC. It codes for CASRTGTGASPYEQYF.

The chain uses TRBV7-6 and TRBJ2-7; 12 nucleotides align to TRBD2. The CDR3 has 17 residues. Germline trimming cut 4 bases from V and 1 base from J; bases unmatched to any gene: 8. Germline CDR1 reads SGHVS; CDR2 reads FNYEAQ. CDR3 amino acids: CASSSRTSGMKSYEQYF. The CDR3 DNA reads TGTGCCAGCAGCTCCCGGACTAGCGGGATGAAGTCCTACGAGCAGTACTTC.

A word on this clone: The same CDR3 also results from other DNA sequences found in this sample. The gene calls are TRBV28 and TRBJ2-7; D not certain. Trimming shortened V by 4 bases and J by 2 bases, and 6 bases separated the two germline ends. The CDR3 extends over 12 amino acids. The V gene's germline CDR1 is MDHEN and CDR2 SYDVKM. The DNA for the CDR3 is TGTGCCAGCAGTTCTGGGGCCTACGAGCAGTACTTC. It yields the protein CASSSGAYEQYF.

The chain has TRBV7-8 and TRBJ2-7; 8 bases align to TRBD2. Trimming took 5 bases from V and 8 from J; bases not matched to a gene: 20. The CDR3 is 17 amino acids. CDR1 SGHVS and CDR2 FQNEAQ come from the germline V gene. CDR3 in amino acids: CASSPGRGAPVGGKQYF. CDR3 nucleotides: TGTGCCAGCAGCCCCGGGAGGGGGGCACCCGTGGGGGGCAAGCAGTACTTC.

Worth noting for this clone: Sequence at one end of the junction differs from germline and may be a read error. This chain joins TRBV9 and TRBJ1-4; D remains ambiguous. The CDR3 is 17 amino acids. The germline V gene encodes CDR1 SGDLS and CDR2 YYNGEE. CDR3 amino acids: CASSVDFRLDSNEKLFF. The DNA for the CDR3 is TGTGCCAGCAGCGTGGATTTTCGTTTGGACTCTAACGAAAAACTGTTTTTT.